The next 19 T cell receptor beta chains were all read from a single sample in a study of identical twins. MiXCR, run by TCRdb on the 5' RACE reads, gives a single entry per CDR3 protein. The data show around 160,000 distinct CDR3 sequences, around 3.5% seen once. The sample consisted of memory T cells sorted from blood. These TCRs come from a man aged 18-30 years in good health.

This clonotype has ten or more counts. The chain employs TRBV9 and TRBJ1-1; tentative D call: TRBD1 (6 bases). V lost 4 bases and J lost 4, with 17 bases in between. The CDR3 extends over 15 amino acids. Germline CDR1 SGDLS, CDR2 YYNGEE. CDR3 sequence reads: CASSPAVGGGTEAFF. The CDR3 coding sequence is TGTGCCAGCAGCCCAGCTGTGGGAGGGGGCACTGAAGCTTTCTTT.

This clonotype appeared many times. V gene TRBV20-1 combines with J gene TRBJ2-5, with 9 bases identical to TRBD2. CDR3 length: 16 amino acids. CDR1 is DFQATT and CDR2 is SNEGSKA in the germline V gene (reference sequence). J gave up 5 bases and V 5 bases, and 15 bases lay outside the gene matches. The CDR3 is CSAPRGLAGMMETQYF. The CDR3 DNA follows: TGCAGTGCTCCACGAGGGCTAGCGGGAATGATGGAGACCCAGTACTTC.

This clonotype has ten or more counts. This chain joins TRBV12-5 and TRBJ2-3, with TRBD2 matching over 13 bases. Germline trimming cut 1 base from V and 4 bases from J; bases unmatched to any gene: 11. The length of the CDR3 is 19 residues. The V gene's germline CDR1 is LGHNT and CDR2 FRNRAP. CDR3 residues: CASGLALGLAGVRADTQYF. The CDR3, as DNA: TGTGCTAGTGGTTTGGCCCTCGGACTAGCGGGAGTAAGGGCAGATACGCAGTATTTT.

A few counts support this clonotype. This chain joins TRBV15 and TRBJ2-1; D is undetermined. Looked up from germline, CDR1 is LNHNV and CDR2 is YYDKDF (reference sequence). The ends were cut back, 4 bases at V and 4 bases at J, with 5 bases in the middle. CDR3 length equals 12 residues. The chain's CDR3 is CATSTSYNEQFF. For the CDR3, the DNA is TGTGCCACCAGCACCTCTTACAATGAGCAGTTCTTC.

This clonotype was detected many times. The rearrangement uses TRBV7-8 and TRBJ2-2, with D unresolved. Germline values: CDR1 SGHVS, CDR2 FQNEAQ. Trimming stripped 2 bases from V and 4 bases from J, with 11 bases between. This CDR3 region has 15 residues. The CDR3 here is CASSLMSVGTGELFF. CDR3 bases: TGTGCCAGCAGCTTAATGTCGGTCGGCACCGGGGAGCTGTTTTTT.

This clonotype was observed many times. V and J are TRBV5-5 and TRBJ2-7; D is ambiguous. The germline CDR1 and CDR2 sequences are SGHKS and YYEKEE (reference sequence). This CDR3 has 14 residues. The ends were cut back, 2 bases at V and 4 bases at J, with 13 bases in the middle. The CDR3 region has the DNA TGTGCCAGCAGCTTTGGTGGAAGGACGTACGAGCAGTACTTC. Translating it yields CASSFGGRTYEQYF.

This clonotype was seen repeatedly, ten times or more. CDR3 bases: TGCAGTGCCCGCTCCCCCGACAGGGACTACTACGAGCAGTACGTC. The encoded protein is CSARSPDRDYYEQYV. The chain joins TRBV20-1 to TRBJ2-7; perhaps D is TRBD1 or TRBD2 (7 bases each). V shed 6 bases and J shed 3 bases, with 21 bases lying between them. The CDR3 has 15 residues. Germline V lookup: CDR1 DFQATT, CDR2 SNEGSKA (reference sequence).

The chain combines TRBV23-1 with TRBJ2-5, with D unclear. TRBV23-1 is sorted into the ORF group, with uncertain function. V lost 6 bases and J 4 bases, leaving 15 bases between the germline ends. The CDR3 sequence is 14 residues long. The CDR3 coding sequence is TGCGCCAGCAGAATCTTAGGATTTTCAGAGACCCAGTACTTC. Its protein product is CASRILGFSETQYF.

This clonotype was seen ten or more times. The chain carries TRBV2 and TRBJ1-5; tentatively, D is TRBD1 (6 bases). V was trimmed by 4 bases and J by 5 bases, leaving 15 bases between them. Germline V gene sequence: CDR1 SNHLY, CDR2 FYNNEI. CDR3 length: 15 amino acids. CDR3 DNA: TGTGCCAGCAGTGCGCGGGGGGCGATGGATCAGCCCCAGCATTTT. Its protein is CASSARGAMDQPQHF.

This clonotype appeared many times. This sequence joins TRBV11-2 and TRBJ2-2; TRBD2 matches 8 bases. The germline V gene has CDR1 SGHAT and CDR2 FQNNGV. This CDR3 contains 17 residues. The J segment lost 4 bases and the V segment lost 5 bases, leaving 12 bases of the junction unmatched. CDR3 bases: TGTGCCAGCAGCCCCTTTCGGGAGGGCCGTAGCACCGGGGAGCTGTTTTTT. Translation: CASSPFREGRSTGELFF.

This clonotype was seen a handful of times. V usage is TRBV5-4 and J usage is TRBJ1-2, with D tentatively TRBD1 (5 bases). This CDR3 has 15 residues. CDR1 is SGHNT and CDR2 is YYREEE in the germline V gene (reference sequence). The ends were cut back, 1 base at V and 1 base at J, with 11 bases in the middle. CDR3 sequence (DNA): TGTGCCAGCAGCTTGCCCGGGGCTGATAACTATGGCTACACCTTC. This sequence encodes CASSLPGADNYGYTF.

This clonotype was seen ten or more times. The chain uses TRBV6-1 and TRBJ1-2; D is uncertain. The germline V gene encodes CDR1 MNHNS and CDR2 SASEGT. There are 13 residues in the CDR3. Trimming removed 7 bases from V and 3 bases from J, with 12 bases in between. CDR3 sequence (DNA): TGTGCCAGCATCCCGGGGAGGGACTATGGCTACACCTTC. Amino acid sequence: CASIPGRDYGYTF.

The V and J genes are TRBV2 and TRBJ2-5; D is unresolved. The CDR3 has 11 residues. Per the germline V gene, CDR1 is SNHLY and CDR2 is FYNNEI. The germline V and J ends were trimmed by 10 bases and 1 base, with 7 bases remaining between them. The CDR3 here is CAMRIQETQYF. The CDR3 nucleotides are TGTGCCATGCGGATCCAAGAGACCCAGTACTTC.

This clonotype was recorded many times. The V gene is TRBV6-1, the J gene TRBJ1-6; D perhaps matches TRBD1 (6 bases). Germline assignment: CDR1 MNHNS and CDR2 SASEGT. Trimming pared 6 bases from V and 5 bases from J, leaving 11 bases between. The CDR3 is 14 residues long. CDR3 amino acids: CASRRDTNNSPLHF. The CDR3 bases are TGTGCCAGCAGGAGGGACACTAATAATTCACCCCTCCACTTT.

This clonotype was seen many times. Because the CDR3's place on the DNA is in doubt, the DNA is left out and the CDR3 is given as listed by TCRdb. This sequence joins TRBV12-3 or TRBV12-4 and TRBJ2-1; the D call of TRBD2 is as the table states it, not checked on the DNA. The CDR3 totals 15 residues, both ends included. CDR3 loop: CASSFASGSFRVEFF.

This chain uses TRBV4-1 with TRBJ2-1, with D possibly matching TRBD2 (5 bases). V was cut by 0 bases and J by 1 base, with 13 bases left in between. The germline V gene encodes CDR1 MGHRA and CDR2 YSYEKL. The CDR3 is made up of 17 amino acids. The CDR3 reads CASSQDEAGPSYNEQFF. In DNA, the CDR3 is TGCGCCAGCAGCCAAGATGAGGCGGGCCCATCCTACAATGAGCAGTTCTTC.

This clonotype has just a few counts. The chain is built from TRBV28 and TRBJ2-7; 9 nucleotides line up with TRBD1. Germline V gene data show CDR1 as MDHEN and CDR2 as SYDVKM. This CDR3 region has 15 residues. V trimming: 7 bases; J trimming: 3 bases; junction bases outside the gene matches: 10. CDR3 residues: CASTPYGTGIYEQYF. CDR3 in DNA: TGTGCCAGCACTCCGTATGGGACAGGGATCTACGAGCAGTACTTC.

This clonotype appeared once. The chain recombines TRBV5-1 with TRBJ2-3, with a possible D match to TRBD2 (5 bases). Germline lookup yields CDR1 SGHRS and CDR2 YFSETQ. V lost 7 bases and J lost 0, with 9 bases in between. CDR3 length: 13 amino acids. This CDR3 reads CASSEASTDTQYF. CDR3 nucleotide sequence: TGCGCCAGCTCGGAGGCTAGCACAGATACGCAGTATTTT. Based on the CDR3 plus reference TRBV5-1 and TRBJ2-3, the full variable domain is KAGVTQTPRYLIKTRGQQVTLSCSPISGHRSVSWYQQTPGQGLQFLFEYFSETQRNKGNFPGRFSGRQFSNSRSEMNVSTLELGDSALYLCASSEASTDTQYFGPGTRLTVL.

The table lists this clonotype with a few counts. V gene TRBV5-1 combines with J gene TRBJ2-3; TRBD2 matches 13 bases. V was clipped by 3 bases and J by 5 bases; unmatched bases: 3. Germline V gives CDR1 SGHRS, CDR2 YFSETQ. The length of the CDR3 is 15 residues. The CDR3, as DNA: TGCGCCAGCAGCTACGGACTAGCGGGAGTAGATACGCAGTATTTT. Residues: CASSYGLAGVDTQYF.